Each of the 29 T cell receptor beta chains below was sequenced from the same sample in a study of blood T cell repertoires in COVID-19. Libraries were prepared by immunoSEQ multiplex PCR; TCRdb keeps only in-frame clonotypes and omits some of them. The repertoire holds approximately 200,000 clones, with 70% to 90% as singletons. The sample comprised peripheral blood. All receptors derive from a man aged 30-40 years with acute or convalescent COVID-19.

The V call is TRBV28, the J call TRBJ1-5, with unresolved D. Germline lookup yields CDR1 MDHEN and CDR2 SYDVKM. The CDR3 has 13 amino acids. V gave up 1 base and J gave up 6 bases, with 7 bases separating them. CDR3 amino acids: CASSLLASQPQHF. CDR3 nucleotides: TGTGCCAGCAGTTTATTGGCTTCTCAGCCCCAGCATTTT.

Comments on this clone: Other DNA variants within this sample encode the same CDR3. The chain combines TRBV30 with TRBJ1-1; perhaps TRBD1 as D (5 bases). Trimming shortened V by 4 bases and J by 1 base, and 10 bases separated the two germline ends. Looked up from germline, CDR1 is GTSNPN and CDR2 is SVGIG (reference sequence). CDR3 length: 13 residues. This chain's CDR3 is CAWNPGGNTEAFF. The CDR3, as DNA: TGTGCCTGGAACCCCGGGGGGAACACTGAAGCTTTCTTT.

The J gene is TRBJ2-1, the V gene TRBV7-2, with 14 bases aligning to TRBD2. Germline CDR1 and CDR2: SGHTA and FQGNSA. With V trimmed by 1 base and J by 9 bases, 14 bases remained unmatched. This CDR3 region has 19 residues. CDR3 in DNA: TGTGCCAGCAGCTTAGTAAGGCATTTTGGGACTAGCGGGAGAGTTGAGCAGTTCTTC. Its protein product is CASSLVRHFGTSGRVEQFF.

CDR3 in DNA: TGTGCCAGCAGTTCCTACCCGGGGGGAATGCGGGACACCATATATTTT. It encodes CASSSYPGGMRDTIYF. The V gene is TRBV28, the J gene TRBJ1-3, with D maybe TRBD1 (5 bases). This CDR3 comprises 16 residues. Trimming left V 4 bases short and J 8 bases short, with 21 bases between. The germline gives CDR1 MDHEN, CDR2 SYDVKM.

The chain recombines TRBV28 with TRBJ2-3; tentatively, D is TRBD1 (6 bases). Trimming cost V 3 bases and J 0 bases, with 13 bases left between them. CDR3 size: 16 residues. Germline lookup yields CDR1 MDHEN and CDR2 SYDVKM. CDR3 bases: TGTGCCAGCAGTTTGTTAACAGGGCCTAGCACAGATACGCAGTATTTT. It yields the protein CASSLLTGPSTDTQYF.

This clone was seen a few times. The chain is built from TRBV6-5 and TRBJ1-1, with D hard to call. CDR1 and CDR2 (germline): MNHEY, SVGAGI. Trimming pared 2 bases from V and 1 base from J, leaving 5 bases between. The CDR3 is made up of 13 amino acids. The CDR3 nucleotides read TGTGCCAGCAGTTACCTCAGGAACACTGAAGCTTTCTTT. Protein sequence: CASSYLRNTEAFF.

The chain links TRBV19 to TRBJ2-6; 9 bases line up with TRBD2. The trim removed 5 bases at V and 2 bases at J, leaving 7 bases unmatched. Looked up from germline, CDR1 is LNHDA and CDR2 is SQIVND (reference sequence). The CDR3 extends over 17 amino acids. The CDR3 spells CASSSLAGFAGANVLTF. CDR3 sequence (DNA): TGTGCCAGTAGTTCGCTAGCGGGATTTGCTGGGGCCAACGTCCTGACTTTC.

V is TRBV3-1 (or the pseudogene TRBV3-2) and J is TRBJ1-4, with a possible D match to TRBD1 (6 bases). Per germline, CDR1 LGHDT and CDR2 YNNKEL (reference sequence). V lost 1 base and J 13 bases, leaving 16 bases between the germline ends. The CDR3 is made up of 14 amino acids. The chain's CDR3 is CASSQANLRGLLFF. CDR3 nucleotide sequence: TGTGCCAGCAGCCAAGCCAACCTGAGGGGGTTACTGTTTTTT.

The chain recombines TRBV28 with TRBJ1-6; D call uncertain. This CDR3 is 18 amino acids long. Germline V gene data show CDR1 as MDHEN and CDR2 as SYDVKM. V lost 5 bases and J lost 0, with 17 bases in between. The CDR3 spells CASSPGRFRGSYNSPLHF. The CDR3 DNA reads TGTGCCAGCAGTCCAGGACGGTTTCGGGGCTCCTATAATTCACCCCTCCACTTT.

The chain employs TRBV18 and TRBJ2-7; 7 bases match TRBD1. Germline CDR1 is KGHSH and CDR2 is LQKENI. CDR3 size: 16 residues. V gave up 6 bases and J gave up 4 bases; unmatched junction bases: 15. CDR3 sequence: CASSSSADRARYEQYF. The CDR3 nucleotides read TGTGCCAGCTCCTCCTCCGCTGACAGGGCACGTTACGAGCAGTACTTC.

This clone was detected once. The chain combines TRBV6-5 with TRBJ2-7; D may be TRBD2 (6 bases). Per the germline V gene, CDR1 is MNHEY and CDR2 is SVGAGI. This CDR3 comprises 11 residues. Trimming left V 8 bases short and J 4 bases short, with 9 bases between. Here the CDR3 reads CASLTRYEQYF. DNA for the CDR3: TGTGCCAGCTTGACTAGATACGAGCAGTACTTC.

The CDR3 coding sequence is TGTGCCAGCAGTTTATCGCTGCGGGGGGGCCACTACGAGCAGTACTTC. It specifies CASSLSLRGGHYEQYF. The rearrangement uses TRBV27 and TRBJ2-7; 9 nucleotides agree with TRBD2. The CDR3 consists of 16 residues. The germline gives CDR1 MNHEY, CDR2 SMNVEV (reference sequence). With V trimmed by 0 bases and J by 3 bases, 6 bases remained unmatched.

The chain links TRBV20-1 to TRBJ1-2, with D hard to call. The germline gives CDR1 DFQATT, CDR2 SNEGSKA (reference sequence). The CDR3 runs 10 residues. Trimming shortened V by 6 bases and J by 6 bases, and 8 bases separated the two germline ends. CDR3 region: CSAPDNGYTF. The CDR3 coding sequence is TGCAGTGCACCTGACAATGGCTACACCTTC.

The chain couples TRBV6-5 to TRBJ2-1; TRBD2 matches 10 bases. CDR1 and CDR2 (germline): MNHEY, SVGAGI. Trimming at V came to 0 bases and at J to 4 bases, leaving 0 bases not matched to a gene. The CDR3 is 15 amino acids. As DNA, the CDR3 is TGTGCCAGCAGTTACTCTAGCGGGGGGTACAATGAGCAGTTCTTC. Protein: CASSYSSGGYNEQFF.

This rearrangement joins TRBV2 to TRBJ1-1; unclear D gene. There are 14 residues in the CDR3. CDR1 is SNHLY and CDR2 is FYNNEI in the germline V gene. Trimming left V 5 bases short and J 2 bases short, with 12 bases between. CDR3 region: CASSLMGLNTEAFF. The CDR3, as DNA: TGTGCCAGCAGTCTTATGGGCTTAAACACTGAAGCTTTCTTT.

The chain employs TRBV5-6 and TRBJ2-7; 7 nucleotides align to TRBD1. The V segment lost 0 bases and the J segment 2 bases; nucleotides outside the gene matches: 14. This CDR3 contains 18 residues. Germline-derived CDR1 and CDR2 are SGHDT and YYEEEE. The CDR3 coding sequence is TGTGCCAGCAGCTTGGGAAGGGGGCGGCCGAATTCCCCCTACGAGCAGTACTTC. Translated: CASSLGRGRPNSPYEQYF.

V is TRBV9 and J is TRBJ2-6, with TRBD1 matching over 11 bases. CDR1 and CDR2 from the germline V gene are SGDLS and YYNGEE. V was clipped by 2 bases and J by 6 bases; unmatched bases: 1. This CDR3 is built from 15 residues. The CDR3 bases are TGTGCCAGCAGCGTGGGACAGGGGGAGGCCAACGTCCTGACTTTC. As protein: CASSVGQGEANVLTF.

The chain links TRBV2 to TRBJ1-1, with 9 bases that match TRBD1. Germline values: CDR1 SNHLY, CDR2 FYNNEI. There are 15 residues in the CDR3. The V segment lost 1 base and the J segment 11 bases; nucleotides outside the gene matches: 11. The CDR3 nucleotides are TGTGCCAGCAGTGAAGACAGGGGGCTTCGTGGTAGGGCTTTCTTT. This sequence encodes CASSEDRGLRGRAFF. The full variable domain, its missing parts supplied by reference TRBV2 and TRBJ1-1, is EPEVTQTPSHQVTQMGQEVILRCVPISNHLYFYWYRQILGQKVEFLVSFYNNEISEKSEIFDDQFSVERPDGSNFTLKIRSTKLEDSAMYFCASSEDRGLRGRAFFGQGTRLTVV.

The V call is TRBV6-6, the J call TRBJ1-1, with TRBD1 as a possible D gene (6 bases). The CDR3 contains 12 residues. V lost 5 bases and J 8 bases, leaving 12 bases between the germline ends. Germline V gene sequence: CDR1 MNHNY, CDR2 SVGAGI (reference sequence). The CDR3 bases are TGTGCCAGCAGTCGCGGGGGGACAGAAGCTTTCTTT. Translated, it gives CASSRGGTEAFF.

The chain combines TRBV7-9 with TRBJ1-2, with TRBD1 matching 8 bases. V shed 1 base, J shed 7 bases, and the junction held 2 bases outside the gene matches. The CDR3 extends over 13 amino acids. Germline lookup yields CDR1 SEHNR and CDR2 FQNEAQ (reference sequence). The CDR3 reads CASSLGDRLGYTF. The CDR3 coding sequence is TGTGCCAGCAGCTTAGGGGACAGGCTTGGCTACACCTTC.

This clone has more than one count but fewer than ten. The chain couples TRBV2 to TRBJ1-1, with a possible D match to TRBD1 (6 bases). V was clipped by 6 bases and J by 2 bases, with 16 bases between them. Germline V CDR1 and CDR2: SNHLY, FYNNEI. The CDR3 contains 15 residues. The DNA for the CDR3 is TGTGCCAGCAGAACCCAGGGGACGGTCAACACTGAAGCTTTCTTT. Translated, it gives CASRTQGTVNTEAFF.

The rearrangement links TRBV6-5 to TRBJ1-2, with D unclear. This CDR3 spans 12 amino acids. V shed 7 bases and J shed 4 bases, with 10 bases lying between them. CDR1 and CDR2 from the germline V gene are MNHEY and SVGAGI. CDR3 amino acids: CASTPVGYGYTF. DNA for the CDR3: TGTGCCAGCACCCCCGTCGGCTATGGCTACACCTTC.

The chain is built from TRBV18 and TRBJ1-5, with 9 bases matching TRBD1. The V segment lost 3 bases and the J segment 5 bases; nucleotides outside the gene matches: 2. Germline V gene data show CDR1 as KGHSH and CDR2 as LQKENI. The CDR3 has 14 residues. The CDR3 coding sequence is TGTGCCAGCTCACCGGGACAGGGAGATCAGCCCCAGCATTTT. Protein product: CASSPGQGDQPQHF.

The chain couples TRBV9 to TRBJ2-7; the match to TRBD1 covers 9 bases. The junction had 13 bases not matched to a gene; V was cut back by 3 bases and J by 6 bases. Germline CDR1 and CDR2: SGDLS and YYNGEE. The CDR3 contains 16 residues. The CDR3 bases are TGTGCCAGCAGCGCCGAAGGCGGACAGGGGCCGGTCGAGCAGTACTTC. As protein: CASSAEGGQGPVEQYF. Filled out from reference TRBV9 and TRBJ2-7, the complete variable domain reads DSGVTQTPKHLITATGQRVTLRCSPRSGDLSVYWYQQSLDQGLQFLIQYYNGEERAKGNILERFSAQQFPDLHSELNLSSLELGDSALYFCASSAEGGQGPVEQYFGPGTRLTVT.

V gene TRBV28 combines with J gene TRBJ2-5; 11 bases are a match to TRBD1. The CDR3 loop spans 15 amino acids. Per the germline V gene, CDR1 is MDHEN and CDR2 is SYDVKM. Trimming removed 5 bases from V and 5 bases from J; junction bases left unmatched: 7. The DNA of the CDR3 is TGTGCCAGCAGTCGGACAGGGGGCGCCTTGGAGACCCAGTACTTC. It yields the protein CASSRTGGALETQYF.

This chain uses TRBV7-9 with TRBJ1-5, with a possible D match to TRBD1 (6 bases). V was shortened by 1 base and J by 4 bases, with 11 bases between the two germline ends. From germline, CDR1 is SEHNR and CDR2 FQNEAQ (reference sequence). The CDR3 extends over 15 amino acids. DNA of the CDR3: TGTGCCAGCAGCTTAGTGGGGGCAGGAAATCAGCCCCAGCATTTT. As protein: CASSLVGAGNQPQHF.

The CDR3 region has the DNA TGCGCCAGCAGCCAGAAGACTAGCGGATCCTACGAGCAGTACTTC. It translates to CASSQKTSGSYEQYF. This chain uses TRBV4-1 with TRBJ2-7, with 9 bases identical to TRBD2. V was clipped by 3 bases and J by 1 base; unmatched bases: 4. This CDR3 is built from 15 residues. CDR1 and CDR2 from the germline V gene are MGHRA and YSYEKL.

This chain connects TRBV7-3 to TRBJ2-2; D not resolved. CDR1 and CDR2 (germline): SGHTA, FQGTGA. V shed 2 bases and J shed 5 bases, with 12 bases lying between them. There are 15 residues in the CDR3. CDR3 residues: CASSLGFLGTGELFF. As DNA, the CDR3 is TGTGCCAGCAGCTTAGGATTCCTAGGAACCGGGGAGCTGTTTTTT.

The rearrangement joins TRBV28 to TRBJ1-4; D might be TRBD1 (6 bases). Germline loops: CDR1 MDHEN, CDR2 SYDVKM. CDR3 length: 20 residues. The V end was cut by 8 bases, the J end by 0 bases, with 28 bases between. The CDR3 region has the DNA TGTGCCAGCTTCCGTTTCCCAGGAACAGGGCCTCTTGCAACTAATGAAAAACTGTTTTTT. It specifies CASFRFPGTGPLATNEKLFF. Full variable domain (missing parts from reference TRBV28 and TRBJ1-4): DVKVTQSSRYLVKRTGEKVFLECVQDMDHENMFWYRQDPGLGLRLIYFSYDVKMKEKGDIPEGYSVSREKKERFSLILESASTNQTSMYLCASFRFPGTGPLATNEKLFFGSGTQLSVL.